The entry below gives a single T cell receptor beta chain sequence along with its context. Produced via immunoSEQ multiplex PCR; TCRdb's table is partial and in-frame only. The sample has 630,000 or so clones, around 87% seen once; the top ten hold 0.0094%. The data were taken from a study of shared T cell receptors in the human thymus. Germline CDR1 and CDR2: SGHAT and FQNNGV. This CDR3 is built from 16 residues. The V end lost 0 bases, the J end lost 7 bases, and 15 bases lay between the germline ends. A further study also used this sample, focusing on human thymus T cells. That source notes: Donation was from healthy Finnish infants who were having corrective surgery that addressed congenital heart defects. From resections taken during corrective heart surgery, the thymus tissue was obtained. An apparent bias in V and J gene usage was seen in thymic and blood repertoires. Related work found strong thymic repertoire overlap between unrelated individuals.

The chain couples TRBV11-2 to TRBJ1-4, with a tentative D call TRBD1 (6 bases). The material sequenced was thymocytes. The clonotype was recovered from a boy in the first two years of life with a congenital heart defect. The CDR3 DNA reads TGTGCCAGCAGCTTAGATTGGGGACATTATGCTGAAAAACTGTTTTTT. Protein product: CASSLDWGHYAEKLFF.